One and the same sample provided the 27 T cell receptor beta chains below, sequenced in a study of radiation and T cells in renal cell carcinoma. This table comes from immunoSEQ multiplex PCR, and its TCRdb copy is limited to in-frame clones, with some not included. The sample holds around 95,000 clones, around 83% seen once. Time point in this sample: blood 4 weeks post-SBRT, at nephrectomy. Sample treatment: 15 Gy SBRT to primary tumor, nephrectomy 4 weeks later. The sequences come from blood, collected from a patient whose treatment included radiotherapy and nephrectomy. All receptors come from a man in his 60s with renal cell carcinoma.

The V and J genes are TRBV28 and TRBJ2-1, with 12 positions matching TRBD2. The ends lost 1 base at V and 6 bases at J; junction bases unmatched: 7. The CDR3 loop spans 17 amino acids. Per the germline V gene, CDR1 is MDHEN and CDR2 is SYDVKM. CDR3 coding DNA: TGTGCCAGCAGTTTATCCCTAGGACTAGCGGGAACCAATGAGCAGTTCTTC. Translated: CASSLSLGLAGTNEQFF.

Only a few counts were recorded for this clone. J is TRBJ1-1 and V is TRBV19; unclear D gene. The V gene lost 5 bases and the J gene lost 5 bases, with 15 bases spanning the gap. Germline CDR1 reads LNHDA; CDR2 reads SQIVND (reference sequence). The CDR3 covers 14 residues. The CDR3 nucleotides are TGTGCCAGTAGTCCCTCGGGGAGACAAACTGAAGCTTTCTTT. As protein: CASSPSGRQTEAFF.

This chain links TRBV15 with TRBJ1-2; D may be TRBD1 (6 bases). CDR3 length equals 14 residues. V lost 3 bases and J lost 5, with 13 bases in between. Germline V gene lookup returns CDR1 LNHNV and CDR2 YYDKDF (reference sequence). The CDR3, as DNA: TGTGCCACCAGCAGGACGGACAGACCTTATGGCTACACCTTC. Translating it yields CATSRTDRPYGYTF.

This clone was found a few times. V usage is TRBV4-1 and J usage is TRBJ1-1; D is uncertain. This CDR3 spans 13 amino acids. Trimming left V 4 bases short and J 1 base short, with 7 bases between. Germline V lookup: CDR1 MGHRA, CDR2 YSYEKL. This CDR3 is CASSLNKNTEAFF. Written as DNA, the CDR3 is TGCGCCAGCAGCCTCAATAAGAACACTGAAGCTTTCTTT.

This clone turned up a few times. This chain links TRBV28 with TRBJ2-5, with D uncertain. The CDR3 length is 15 residues. Trimming left V 1 base short and J 2 bases short, with 11 bases between. The germline V gene has CDR1 MDHEN and CDR2 SYDVKM. CDR3 nucleotide sequence: TGTGCCAGCAGTTTATTCGGCCGGGCTCAAGAGACCCAGTACTTC. Its protein product is CASSLFGRAQETQYF.

This clone turned up a few times. The chain has TRBV5-8 and TRBJ2-5; weak D call: TRBD2 (6 bases). From germline, CDR1 is SGHTS and CDR2 YDEGEE. There are 17 residues in the CDR3. The V and J ends lost 0 bases and 2 bases respectively, with 17 bases between them. This CDR3 reads CASSLADVRGIQETQYF. For the CDR3, the DNA is TGTGCCAGCAGCTTGGCCGACGTGCGGGGAATACAAGAGACCCAGTACTTC.

The genes are TRBV7-8 and TRBJ2-7; possible D gene TRBD2, 6 bases. V was pared by 3 bases and J by 5 bases, with 17 bases between. In germline, CDR1 is SGHVS, CDR2 FQNEAQ. The CDR3 loop spans 15 amino acids. Here the CDR3 reads CASSLIGAGGDEQYF. The CDR3 DNA is TGTGCCAGCAGCTTGATTGGGGCCGGCGGGGACGAGCAGTACTTC. The whole variable domain, remainder taken from reference TRBV7-8 and TRBJ2-7, is GAGVSQSPRYKVAKRGQDVALRCDPISGHVSLFWYQQALGQGPEFLTYFQNEAQLDKSGLPSDRFFAERPEGSVSTLKIQRTQQEDSAVYLCASSLIGAGGDEQYFGPGTRLTVT.

This clone was recorded once. V gene TRBV6-5 combines with J gene TRBJ1-5; unclear D gene. CDR1 is MNHEY and CDR2 is SVGAGI in the germline V gene. V lost 6 bases and J lost 6, with 12 bases in between. The CDR3 extends over 13 amino acids. In DNA form, the CDR3 reads TGTGCCAGCAGCTCAAACAAGGGTCAGCCCCAGCATTTT. It codes for CASSSNKGQPQHF.

This chain joins TRBV21-1 and TRBJ2-3; the DNA was not used to check the table's D call, TRBD2. TRBV21-1 is listed as a pseudogene. This CDR3 comprises 18 residues. The CDR3 region is CASSKRTSGRTRTDTQYF. The CDR3 region has the DNA TGTGCCAGCAGCAAAAGGACTAGCGGGAGAACGAGAACAGATACGCAGTATTTT.

V usage is TRBV5-6 and J usage is TRBJ2-2; tentatively, D is TRBD1 (5 bases). This CDR3 has 15 residues. V was pared by 0 bases and J by 5 bases, with 11 bases between. Germline CDR1 and CDR2: SGHDT and YYEEEE. DNA for the CDR3: TGTGCCAGCAGCTTGGTAGGGGTAAATACCGGGGAGCTGTTTTTT. Translating it yields CASSLVGVNTGELFF.

This rearrangement joins TRBV28 to TRBJ1-1, with 12 nucleotides matching TRBD1. The V gene's germline CDR1 is MDHEN and CDR2 SYDVKM. V lost 6 bases to trimming and J lost 1 base; unmatched junction nucleotides: 6. The CDR3 runs 16 residues. CDR3 bases: TGTGCCAGCAGACTACCGGGACAGGGGGCGAACACTGAAGCTTTCTTT. It translates to CASRLPGQGANTEAFF.

This sequence joins TRBV7-2 and TRBJ2-3, with 10 nucleotides matching TRBD2. This CDR3 has 17 amino acids. V lost 4 bases and J lost 5; bases outside the gene matches: 12. Germline V lookup: CDR1 SGHTA, CDR2 FQGNSA. The CDR3 DNA follows: TGTGCCAGCAGCTACCTCACTAGCGGACTAGCGGAAGATACGCAGTATTTT. It codes for CASSYLTSGLAEDTQYF.

This chain links TRBV30 with TRBJ2-5; D gene ambiguous. This CDR3 has 11 residues. The V gene's germline CDR1 is GTSNPN and CDR2 SVGIG (reference sequence). Trimming took off 5 bases at V and 9 bases at J, with 13 bases between the two ends. The chain's CDR3 is CAWDSGRSQYF. Here the CDR3 DNA reads TGTGCCTGGGATAGTGGGCGATCCCAGTACTTC.

The V and J genes are TRBV5-6 and TRBJ2-1, with D possibly matching TRBD2 (5 bases). The CDR3 consists of 14 residues. Per the germline V gene, CDR1 is SGHDT and CDR2 is YYEEEE. V shed 2 bases and J shed 9 bases, with 15 bases lying between them. Written as DNA, the CDR3 is TGTGCCAGCAGCTTTGTGAGGGCCTCTGGTGAGCAGTTCTTC. Protein: CASSFVRASGEQFF.

This rearrangement joins TRBV7-2 to TRBJ2-2, with D uncertain. V was trimmed by 2 bases and J by 13 bases, leaving 17 bases between them. Germline-derived CDR1 and CDR2 are SGHTA and FQGNSA. The CDR3 loop spans 14 amino acids. The CDR3 region is CASSLIFGFSVLFF. Written as DNA, the CDR3 is TGTGCCAGCAGCTTAATTTTCGGATTTTCGGTGCTGTTTTTT.

A few counts support this clone. The chain carries TRBV5-5 and TRBJ2-7; D may be TRBD1 (5 bases). CDR1 and CDR2 from the germline V gene are SGHKS and YYEKEE (reference sequence). CDR3 length equals 15 residues. V was shortened by 4 bases and J by 0 bases, with 14 bases between the two germline ends. The CDR3 DNA sequence: TGTGCCAGCAGCGCTGGACATGCGAACTCCTACGAGCAGTACTTC. As protein: CASSAGHANSYEQYF.

The rearrangement joins TRBV9 to TRBJ2-7; D gene unclear. This CDR3 spans 14 amino acids. Germline values: CDR1 SGDLS, CDR2 YYNGEE. The V and J ends lost 3 bases and 7 bases respectively, with 17 bases between them. CDR3 residues: CASSAQLGYGEQYF. In DNA, the CDR3 is TGTGCCAGCAGCGCGCAGCTTGGGTATGGTGAGCAGTACTTC. The full variable domain, rest sourced from reference TRBV9 and TRBJ2-7, is DSGVTQTPKHLITATGQRVTLRCSPRSGDLSVYWYQQSLDQGLQFLIQYYNGEERAKGNILERFSAQQFPDLHSELNLSSLELGDSALYFCASSAQLGYGEQYFGPGTRLTVT.

The chain couples TRBV7-2 to TRBJ1-5; weak D call: TRBD1 (6 bases). Trimming removed 6 bases from V and 2 bases from J, with 14 bases in between. Per the germline V gene, CDR1 is SGHTA and CDR2 is FQGNSA. The CDR3 length is 15 residues. Here the CDR3 reads CASSDRDKGNQPQHF. The CDR3 DNA reads as TGTGCCAGCAGTGACCGGGACAAAGGCAATCAGCCCCAGCATTTT.

V usage is TRBV6-1 and J usage is TRBJ1-3; D remains unclear. Germline V gene data show CDR1 as MNHNS and CDR2 as SASEGT. The germline V and J ends were trimmed by 7 bases and 0 bases, with 10 bases remaining between them. The CDR3 is made up of 14 amino acids. DNA of the CDR3: TGTGCCAGCATAGGGAACCCCTCTGGAAACACCATATATTTT. Its translation is CASIGNPSGNTIYF.

The rearrangement links TRBV28 to TRBJ2-5; D ambiguous. Deletions cut 2 bases from V and 5 bases from J, with 12 bases between. This CDR3 comprises 14 residues. In germline, CDR1 is MDHEN, CDR2 SYDVKM. CDR3: CASSLIGPGETQYF. The CDR3 DNA is TGTGCCAGCAGTTTAATAGGGCCCGGGGAGACCCAGTACTTC.

A remark on this clone: The sample holds other DNA sequences that translate to the same CDR3. This rearrangement joins TRBV7-2 to TRBJ2-3; the D is unclear. This CDR3 spans 11 amino acids. Trimming took 3 bases from V and 5 from J, leaving 3 bases between them. From germline, CDR1 is SGHTA and CDR2 FQGNSA. CDR3 protein: CASSFRDTQYF. The CDR3 DNA is TGTGCCAGCAGCTTCAGAGATACGCAGTATTTT.

This chain links TRBV11-3 with TRBJ2-1; 8 bases fit TRBD1. The CDR3 has 12 amino acids. CDR1 is SGHNT, CDR2 YENEEA, per germline. The trim removed 5 bases at V and 15 bases at J, leaving 9 bases unmatched. The DNA of the CDR3 is TGTGCCAGCAGCACGACAGGGGTGGGGTTGTTCTTC. This gives the protein CASSTTGVGLFF.

The chain recombines TRBV4-1 with TRBJ2-2; 11 positions match TRBD2. CDR1 MGHRA and CDR2 YSYEKL come from the germline V gene. The CDR3 has 19 residues. V dropped 4 bases and J dropped 1; count of bases not matched to a gene: 11. The CDR3 nucleotides read TGCGCCAGCAGCCGAAGGGAGTACGGACTAGCGGGGAACACCGGGGAGCTGTTTTTT. Protein sequence: CASSRREYGLAGNTGELFF.

This rearrangement joins TRBV10-3 to TRBJ1-1; D might be TRBD1 (5 bases). The CDR3 is made up of 15 amino acids. CDR1 ENHRY and CDR2 SYGVKD come from the germline V gene. V was trimmed by 6 bases and J by 1 base, leaving 15 bases between them. The CDR3 spells CAIRVTGNGNTEAFF. CDR3 DNA: TGTGCCATCAGGGTAACAGGAAATGGGAACACTGAAGCTTTCTTT.

V and J are TRBV5-5 and TRBJ2-2, with D unresolved. The CDR3 extends over 14 amino acids. CDR1 SGHKS and CDR2 YYEKEE come from the germline V gene (reference sequence). V lost 0 bases and J lost 7, with 10 bases in between. The CDR3 nucleotides read TGTGCCAGCAGCTTGGTCACCCCCGACGGGGAGCTGTTTTTT. Its translation is CASSLVTPDGELFF.

This chain links TRBV5-1 with TRBJ2-2; D call uncertain. The ends were cut back, 0 bases at V and 1 base at J, with 7 bases in the middle. CDR1 SGHRS and CDR2 YFSETQ come from the germline V gene. The CDR3 consists of 15 residues. The CDR3 sequence: CASSLVSGNTGELFF. The CDR3 coding sequence is TGCGCCAGCAGCTTGGTGTCGGGGAACACCGGGGAGCTGTTTTTT.

The chain joins TRBV5-6 to TRBJ1-4; no reliable D call. This CDR3 comprises 13 residues. V was trimmed by 1 base and J by 5 bases, leaving 6 bases between them. Germline values: CDR1 SGHDT, CDR2 YYEEEE. As DNA, the CDR3 is TGTGCCAGCAGCTTGAACTACAATGAAAAACTGTTTTTT. This codes for CASSLNYNEKLFF. Full variable domain (rest looked up from reference TRBV5-6 and TRBJ1-4): DAGVTQSPTHLIKTRGQQVTLRCSPKSGHDTVSWYQQALGQGPQFIFQYYEEEERQRGNFPDRFSGHQFPNYSSELNVNALLLGDSALYLCASSLNYNEKLFFGSGTQLSVL.